This TCR beta chain was documented in a study of human T cells and chemical hapten exposure. Across the study: Subjects had 2% DPC placed on roughly 2 cm by roughly 2 cm of upper inner arm skin for sensitization. Read at 6 days, the patch tests placed 0.01% DPC on the upper back.

The CDR3 runs 13 residues. V was cut by 7 bases and J by 7 bases, with 16 bases left in between. This clonotype came up a few times. What it binds is not known. General study findings and limits: The number of TCRs above 1 in 1000 frequency did not change after DPC sensitization.

MiXCR was run by TCRdb on the RACE reads, yielding one entry per CDR3 protein. The sample carries 300,000 to 450,000 distinct CDR3 sequences, approximately 5.1% recorded once. Time point: pre-sensitization, week 0. Treatment meaning: therapeutic diphenylcyclopropenone sensitization with weekly scalp DPC. This receptor was identified in a woman in her 50s with alopecia areata. Some clones in this sample may be carry-over from other donors' samples. The rearrangement joins TRBV12-3 or TRBV12-4 to TRBJ1-2, with a weak D call TRBD1 (6 bases). The input for sequencing was whole blood, taken in connection with sensitization to the hapten diphenylcyclopropenone (DPC). Written as DNA, the CDR3 is TGTGCCAGCACCCACAGGGTTGAGTCTGGCTACACCTTC. Translating gives CASTHRVESGYTF.